Many counts were recorded for the clone carrying this TCR beta chain. Its antigen is not known. Trimming shortened V by 0 bases and J by 5 bases, and 15 bases separated the two germline ends. Per germline, CDR1 SGHRS and CDR2 YFSETQ. The CDR3 loop spans 15 amino acids. This record comes from a study of T cells in Graves' hyperthyroidism and ophthalmopathy. Study-wide background: Peripheral blood was collected at initial diagnosis, before any treatment.

General observations from the study: Most expanded thyroid clonotypes above 0.001 recurred in blood. With a median lead of 6.5 months before onset, the model predicted ophthalmopathy.

It was RNA transcripts that yielded the amplified TCR beta CDR3 regions. RT-PCR in the first round (using the HTBI primer set) targeted the TCR CDR3. TCRdb used MiXCR to reprocess the multiplex PCR reads, holding one entry per CDR3 protein. The sample contains under 550,000 distinct CDR3 sequences, about an eighth of which appear only once. The chain recombines TRBV5-1 with TRBJ2-7; a weak D match, TRBD1 (5 bases). The TCR sequence derives from a woman aged 18-29 years with Graves' hyperthyroidism. Sequenced sample: blood. CDR3 DNA sequence: TGCGCCAGCAGCTTGGTAGGGTTTCAGGGTGACGAGCAGTACTTC. Amino acid sequence: CASSLVGFQGDEQYF.